The clone carrying this TCR beta chain appeared many times. As yet, its antigen is unknown. In TCRdb, the RACE reads were re-called with MiXCR into one record per CDR3 protein. Altogether about 360,000 distinct CDR3 sequences are present, approximately 5% being singletons, with the ten largest covering about 2.2%. Time point in this sample: patch test 1, 2 weeks after DPC sensitization. Treatment meaning: therapeutic diphenylcyclopropenone sensitization with weekly scalp DPC. The data were taken from a study of human T cells and chemical hapten exposure. Study-level background: The sensitizer, 2% DPC, was used on around 2 cm by around 2 cm of upper inner arm skin. Whole-study findings and limits: DPC sensitization produced no change in TCRs with frequency above 1 in 1000.

The sample here was whole blood, taken in connection with sensitization to the hapten diphenylcyclopropenone (DPC). The clonotype originates from a woman in her 50s with alopecia areata. Some clones in this sample may be carry-over from other donors' samples.

CDR3 DNA sequence: TGTGCCAGCAGATCCGGACTAGCGGATGAGCAGTTCTTC. Encoded protein: CASRSGLADEQFF. The genes are TRBV7-9 and TRBJ2-1; 10 bases agree with TRBD2. V shed 6 bases, J shed 8 bases, and the junction held 4 bases outside the gene matches. This CDR3 region has 13 residues. Germline assignment: CDR1 SEHNR and CDR2 FQNEAQ (reference sequence).